This T cell receptor (beta chain) originates from a study of T-cell reconstitution after alpha-beta-depleted transplantation in children. Molecular barcoding with unique molecular identifiers was used for the TCRbeta library. One entry per CDR3 protein results from TCRdb running MiXCR on the PCR reads. This repertoire shows over 200,000 distinct CDR3 sequences, about a tenth found once; its top ten account for around 6.2%. This clonotype has ten or more counts. The junction had 1 base not matched to a gene; V was cut back by 5 bases and J by 1 base. CDR1 MNHEY and CDR2 SMNVEV come from the germline V gene (reference sequence). The CDR3 loop spans 15 amino acids.

The receptor comes from a human donor who donated a stem cell graft to a child with acute lymphoblastic leukemia. The sample consisted of PBMCs from the stem cell graft donor, taken from the stem cell graft. The rearrangement links TRBV27 to TRBJ2-5; 13 bases are a match to TRBD2. CDR3 sequence (DNA): TGTGCCAGCAGTGGACTAGCGGGGGCCCAAGAGACCCAGTACTTC. It codes for CASSGLAGAQETQYF.